This entry features one T cell receptor beta chain sequence. The entry originates in a study of blood T cell repertoires in COVID-19. As for the study in general: Samples representing acute and convalescent COVID-19 were sourced from the United States, Italy and Spain.

CDR3 size: 14 residues. V gave up 1 base and J gave up 1 base, with 9 bases separating them. The germline gives CDR1 SGHRS, CDR2 YFSETQ. In the study's own analysis: How many nucleated cells were present was estimated from reference gene primer amplification. Assay: immunoSEQ multiplex PCR; the TCRdb copy retains only in-frame clones and omits some. V and J calls plus clone size are reproduced from that table; the DNA served to infer D and trimming. The sample carries some 100,000 clones, about 90% recorded once. This chain uses TRBV5-1 with TRBJ2-7; D perhaps matches TRBD2 (6 bases). This sequence was found in a human donor with active COVID-19. The donor label of this sample is uncertain. Sequencing used peripheral blood. The CDR3 reads CASSLSGESYEQYF. Written as DNA, the CDR3 is TGCGCCAGCAGCTTGTCGGGAGAGTCCTACGAGCAGTACTTC.